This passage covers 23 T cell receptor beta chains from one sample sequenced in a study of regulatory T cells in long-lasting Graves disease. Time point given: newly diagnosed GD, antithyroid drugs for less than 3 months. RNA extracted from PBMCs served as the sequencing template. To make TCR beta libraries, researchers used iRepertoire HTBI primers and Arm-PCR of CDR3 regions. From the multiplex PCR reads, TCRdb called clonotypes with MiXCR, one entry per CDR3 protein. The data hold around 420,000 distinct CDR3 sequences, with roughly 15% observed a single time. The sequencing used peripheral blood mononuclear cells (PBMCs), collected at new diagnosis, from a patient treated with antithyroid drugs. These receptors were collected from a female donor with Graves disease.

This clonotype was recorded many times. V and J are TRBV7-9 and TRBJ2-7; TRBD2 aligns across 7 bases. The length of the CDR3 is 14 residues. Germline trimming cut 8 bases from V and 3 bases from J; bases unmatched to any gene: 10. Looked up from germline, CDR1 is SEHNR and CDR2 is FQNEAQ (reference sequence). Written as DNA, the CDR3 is TGTGCCAGCTCCGCAGAACTAGCGAGCTACGAGCAGTACTTC. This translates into CASSAELASYEQYF.

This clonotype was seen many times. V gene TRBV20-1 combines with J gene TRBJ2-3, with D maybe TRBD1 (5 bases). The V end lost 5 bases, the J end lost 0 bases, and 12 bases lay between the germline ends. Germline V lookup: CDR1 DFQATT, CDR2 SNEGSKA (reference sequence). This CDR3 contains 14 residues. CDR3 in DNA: TGCAGTGCTTTGGGGCATGAGAGCACAGATACGCAGTATTTT. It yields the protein CSALGHESTDTQYF.

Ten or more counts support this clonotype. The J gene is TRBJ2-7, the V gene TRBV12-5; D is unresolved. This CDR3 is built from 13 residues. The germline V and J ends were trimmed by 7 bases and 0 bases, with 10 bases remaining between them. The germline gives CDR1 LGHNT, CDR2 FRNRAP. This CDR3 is CASARTVSYEQYF. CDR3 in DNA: TGTGCTAGTGCCCGGACGGTCTCCTACGAGCAGTACTTC.

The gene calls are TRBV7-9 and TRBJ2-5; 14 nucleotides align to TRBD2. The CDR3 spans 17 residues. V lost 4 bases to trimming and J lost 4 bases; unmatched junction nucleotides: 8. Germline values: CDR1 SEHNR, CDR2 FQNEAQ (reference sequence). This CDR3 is CASSSGLAGGTLETQYF. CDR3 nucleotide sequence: TGTGCCAGCAGCTCTGGACTAGCGGGGGGCACTCTAGAGACCCAGTACTTC.

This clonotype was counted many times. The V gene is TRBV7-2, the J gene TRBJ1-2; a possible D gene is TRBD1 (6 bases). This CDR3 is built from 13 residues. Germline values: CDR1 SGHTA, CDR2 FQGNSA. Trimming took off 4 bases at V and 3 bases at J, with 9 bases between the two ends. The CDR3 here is CASSSQGDYGYTF. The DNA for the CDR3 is TGTGCCAGCAGCTCACAGGGTGACTATGGCTACACCTTC.

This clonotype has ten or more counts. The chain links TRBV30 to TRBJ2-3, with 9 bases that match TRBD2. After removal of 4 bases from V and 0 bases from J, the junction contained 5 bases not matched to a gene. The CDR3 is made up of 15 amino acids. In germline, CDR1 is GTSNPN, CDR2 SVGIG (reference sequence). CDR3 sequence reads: CAWTSGTSSTDTQYF. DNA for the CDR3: TGTGCCTGGACTAGCGGGACCTCTAGCACAGATACGCAGTATTTT.

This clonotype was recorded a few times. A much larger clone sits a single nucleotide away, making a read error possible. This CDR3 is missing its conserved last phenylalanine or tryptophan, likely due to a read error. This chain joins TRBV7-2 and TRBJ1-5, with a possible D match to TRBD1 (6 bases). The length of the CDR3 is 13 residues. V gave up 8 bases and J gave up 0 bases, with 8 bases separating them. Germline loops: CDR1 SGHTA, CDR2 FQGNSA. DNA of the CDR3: TGTGCCAGCCAGGGGTATAGCAATCAGCCCCAGCATTCT. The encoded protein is CASQGYSNQPQHS.

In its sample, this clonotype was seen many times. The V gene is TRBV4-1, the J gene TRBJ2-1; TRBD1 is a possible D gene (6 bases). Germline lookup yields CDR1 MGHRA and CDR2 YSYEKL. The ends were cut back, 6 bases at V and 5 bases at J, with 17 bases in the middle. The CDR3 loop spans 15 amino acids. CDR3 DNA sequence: TGCGCCAGCAGGCCAAGATTGGGACACAACAATGAGCAGTTCTTC. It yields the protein CASRPRLGHNNEQFF.

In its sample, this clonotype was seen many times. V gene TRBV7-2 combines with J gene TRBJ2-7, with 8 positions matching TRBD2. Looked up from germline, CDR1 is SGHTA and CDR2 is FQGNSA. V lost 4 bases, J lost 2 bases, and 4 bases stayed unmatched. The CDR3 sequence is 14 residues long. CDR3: CASSSRGGPYEQYF. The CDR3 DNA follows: TGTGCCAGCAGCTCCCGCGGGGGGCCCTACGAGCAGTACTTC. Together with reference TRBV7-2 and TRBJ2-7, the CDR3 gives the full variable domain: GAGVSQSPSNKVTEKGKDVELRCDPISGHTALYWYRQSLGQGLEFLIYFQGNSAPDKSGLPSDRFSAERTGGSVSTLTIQRTQQEDSAVYLCASSSRGGPYEQYFGPGTRLTVT.

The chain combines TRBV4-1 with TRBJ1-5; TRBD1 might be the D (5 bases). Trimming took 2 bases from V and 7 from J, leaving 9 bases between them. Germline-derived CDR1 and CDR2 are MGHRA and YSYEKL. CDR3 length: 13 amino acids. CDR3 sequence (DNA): TGCGCCAGCAGCCAATGGGACGTACAGCCCCAGCATTTT. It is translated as CASSQWDVQPQHF.

The CDR3 sequence: CASSRGGSGEKLFF. CDR3 nucleotides: TGTGCCAGCAGTCGCGGGGGGTCAGGGGAAAAACTGTTTTTT. The chain couples TRBV28 to TRBJ1-4; perhaps TRBD1 as D (5 bases). CDR1 and CDR2 (germline): MDHEN, SYDVKM. This CDR3 spans 14 amino acids. V was shortened by 5 bases and J by 8 bases, with 15 bases between the two germline ends.

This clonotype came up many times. For the CDR3, the DNA is TGTGCCAGCAGTGAGAGAACAGGGGGCTACTATGGCTACACCTTC. Translation gives CASSERTGGYYGYTF. The chain couples TRBV2 to TRBJ1-2, with 9 bases lining up with TRBD1. CDR3 size: 15 residues. CDR1 and CDR2 (germline): SNHLY, FYNNEI. With 3 bases clipped from V and 3 bases from J, the junction kept 5 bases outside the gene matches.

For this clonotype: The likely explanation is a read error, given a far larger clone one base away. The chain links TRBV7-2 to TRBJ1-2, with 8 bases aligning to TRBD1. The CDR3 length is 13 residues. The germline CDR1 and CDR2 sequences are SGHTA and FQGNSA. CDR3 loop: CACRYTGGYGYTF. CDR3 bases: TGTGCCTGCAGATATACAGGGGGCTATGGCTACACCTTC.

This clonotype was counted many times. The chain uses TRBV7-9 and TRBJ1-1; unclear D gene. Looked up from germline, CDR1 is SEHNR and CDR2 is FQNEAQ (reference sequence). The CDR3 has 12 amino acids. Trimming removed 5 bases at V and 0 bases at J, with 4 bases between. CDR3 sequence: CASSILNTEAFF. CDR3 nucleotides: TGTGCCAGCAGCATATTGAACACTGAAGCTTTCTTT. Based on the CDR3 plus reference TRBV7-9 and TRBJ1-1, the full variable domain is DTGVSQNPRHKITKRGQNVTFRCDPISEHNRLYWYRQTLGQGPEFLTYFQNEAQLEKSRLLSDRFSAERPKGSFSTLEIQRTEQGDSAMYLCASSILNTEAFFGQGTRLTVV.

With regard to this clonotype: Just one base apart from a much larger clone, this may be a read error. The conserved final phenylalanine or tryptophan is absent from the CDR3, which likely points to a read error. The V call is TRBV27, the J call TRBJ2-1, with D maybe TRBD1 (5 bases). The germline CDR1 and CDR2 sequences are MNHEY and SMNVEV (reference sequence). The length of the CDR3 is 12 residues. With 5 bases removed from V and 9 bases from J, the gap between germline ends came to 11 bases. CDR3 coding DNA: TGTGCCAGCAGTAGGTCAGGGTTTGAGCAGTTCATC. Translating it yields CASSRSGFEQFI.

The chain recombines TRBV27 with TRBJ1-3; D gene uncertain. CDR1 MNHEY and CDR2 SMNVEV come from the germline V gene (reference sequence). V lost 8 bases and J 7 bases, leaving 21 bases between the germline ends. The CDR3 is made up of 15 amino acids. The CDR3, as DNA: TGTGCCAGCGCAGAGCCGGGCCCCGGAGGGAACACCATATATTTT. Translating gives CASAEPGPGGNTIYF.

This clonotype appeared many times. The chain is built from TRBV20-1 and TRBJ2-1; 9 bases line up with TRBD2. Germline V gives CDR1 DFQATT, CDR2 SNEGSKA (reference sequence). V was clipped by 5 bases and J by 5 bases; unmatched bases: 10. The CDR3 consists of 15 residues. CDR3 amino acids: CSAWGGGGADNEQFF. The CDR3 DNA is TGCAGTGCTTGGGGCGGCGGGGGGGCCGACAATGAGCAGTTCTTC.

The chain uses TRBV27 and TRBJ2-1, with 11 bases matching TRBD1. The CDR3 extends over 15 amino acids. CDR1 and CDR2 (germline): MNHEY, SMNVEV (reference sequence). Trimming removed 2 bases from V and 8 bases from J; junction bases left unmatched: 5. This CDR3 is CASSLRGTGGYEQFF. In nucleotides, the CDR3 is TGTGCCAGCAGTTTACGCGGGACAGGGGGGTATGAGCAGTTCTTC.

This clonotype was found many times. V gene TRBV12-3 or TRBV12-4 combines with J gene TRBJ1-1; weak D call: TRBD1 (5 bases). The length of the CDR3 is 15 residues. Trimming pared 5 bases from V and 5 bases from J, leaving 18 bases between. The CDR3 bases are TGTGCCAGCAGTGACTTGGGGGAAGTAAGGACTGAAGCTTTCTTT. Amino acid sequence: CASSDLGEVRTEAFF.

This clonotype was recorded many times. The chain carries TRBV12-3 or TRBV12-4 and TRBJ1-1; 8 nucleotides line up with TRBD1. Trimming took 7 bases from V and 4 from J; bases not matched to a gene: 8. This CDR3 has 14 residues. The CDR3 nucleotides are TGTGCCAGCACGCGACAGGGGATGGGCACTGAAGCTTTCTTT. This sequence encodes CASTRQGMGTEAFF.

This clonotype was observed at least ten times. CDR3 protein: CAISGTSGGVETQYF. In nucleotides, the CDR3 is TGTGCCATCAGTGGGACTAGCGGGGGTGTCGAGACCCAGTACTTC. The chain has TRBV10-3 and TRBJ2-5; 13 bases match TRBD2. Germline values: CDR1 ENHRY, CDR2 SYGVKD. V trimming: 4 bases; J trimming: 5 bases; junction bases outside the gene matches: 4. CDR3 size: 15 residues.

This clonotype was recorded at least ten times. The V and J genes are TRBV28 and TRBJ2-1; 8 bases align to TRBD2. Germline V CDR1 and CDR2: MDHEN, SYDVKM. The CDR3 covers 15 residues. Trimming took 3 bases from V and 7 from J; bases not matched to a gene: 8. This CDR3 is CASSFMASGFNEQFF. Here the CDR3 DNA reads TGTGCCAGCAGTTTCATGGCTAGCGGGTTTAATGAGCAGTTCTTC. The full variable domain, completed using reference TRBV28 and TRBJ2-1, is DVKVTQSSRYLVKRTGEKVFLECVQDMDHENMFWYRQDPGLGLRLIYFSYDVKMKEKGDIPEGYSVSREKKERFSLILESASTNQTSMYLCASSFMASGFNEQFFGPGTRLTVL.

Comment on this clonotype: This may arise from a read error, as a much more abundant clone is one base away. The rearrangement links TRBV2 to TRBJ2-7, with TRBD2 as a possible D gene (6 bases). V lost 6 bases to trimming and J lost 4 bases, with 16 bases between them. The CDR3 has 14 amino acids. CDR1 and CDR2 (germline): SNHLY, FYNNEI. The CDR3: CASSEGGPGYEQYF. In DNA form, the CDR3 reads TGTGCCAGCAGCGAGGGAGGCCCGGGGTACGAGCAGTACTTC.